This TCR beta chain was captured by sequencing in a study of blood T cell repertoires in COVID-19. Study overall: Collection of acute and convalescent COVID-19 samples took place in the United States, Italy and Spain.

This CDR3 is 21 amino acids long. Germline V CDR1 and CDR2: MNHNY, SVGAGI (reference sequence). Trimming took 5 bases from V and 0 from J, leaving 31 bases between them. Clones were read by immunoSEQ multiplex PCR, and TCRdb kept only the in-frame ones, dropping some. The sample includes over 90,000 clones, around 92% of them seen just once. The chain carries TRBV6-6 and TRBJ1-2, with D perhaps TRBD1 (5 bases). The sequence derives from a man aged 18 to 30 with acute or convalescent COVID-19. The sequenced material came from peripheral blood. The CDR3, as DNA: TGTGCCAGCAGTCCAGGAGGTGGTGTTTCGGGACTATCCATCACTAACTATGGCTACACCTTC. It translates to CASSPGGGVSGLSITNYGYTF.